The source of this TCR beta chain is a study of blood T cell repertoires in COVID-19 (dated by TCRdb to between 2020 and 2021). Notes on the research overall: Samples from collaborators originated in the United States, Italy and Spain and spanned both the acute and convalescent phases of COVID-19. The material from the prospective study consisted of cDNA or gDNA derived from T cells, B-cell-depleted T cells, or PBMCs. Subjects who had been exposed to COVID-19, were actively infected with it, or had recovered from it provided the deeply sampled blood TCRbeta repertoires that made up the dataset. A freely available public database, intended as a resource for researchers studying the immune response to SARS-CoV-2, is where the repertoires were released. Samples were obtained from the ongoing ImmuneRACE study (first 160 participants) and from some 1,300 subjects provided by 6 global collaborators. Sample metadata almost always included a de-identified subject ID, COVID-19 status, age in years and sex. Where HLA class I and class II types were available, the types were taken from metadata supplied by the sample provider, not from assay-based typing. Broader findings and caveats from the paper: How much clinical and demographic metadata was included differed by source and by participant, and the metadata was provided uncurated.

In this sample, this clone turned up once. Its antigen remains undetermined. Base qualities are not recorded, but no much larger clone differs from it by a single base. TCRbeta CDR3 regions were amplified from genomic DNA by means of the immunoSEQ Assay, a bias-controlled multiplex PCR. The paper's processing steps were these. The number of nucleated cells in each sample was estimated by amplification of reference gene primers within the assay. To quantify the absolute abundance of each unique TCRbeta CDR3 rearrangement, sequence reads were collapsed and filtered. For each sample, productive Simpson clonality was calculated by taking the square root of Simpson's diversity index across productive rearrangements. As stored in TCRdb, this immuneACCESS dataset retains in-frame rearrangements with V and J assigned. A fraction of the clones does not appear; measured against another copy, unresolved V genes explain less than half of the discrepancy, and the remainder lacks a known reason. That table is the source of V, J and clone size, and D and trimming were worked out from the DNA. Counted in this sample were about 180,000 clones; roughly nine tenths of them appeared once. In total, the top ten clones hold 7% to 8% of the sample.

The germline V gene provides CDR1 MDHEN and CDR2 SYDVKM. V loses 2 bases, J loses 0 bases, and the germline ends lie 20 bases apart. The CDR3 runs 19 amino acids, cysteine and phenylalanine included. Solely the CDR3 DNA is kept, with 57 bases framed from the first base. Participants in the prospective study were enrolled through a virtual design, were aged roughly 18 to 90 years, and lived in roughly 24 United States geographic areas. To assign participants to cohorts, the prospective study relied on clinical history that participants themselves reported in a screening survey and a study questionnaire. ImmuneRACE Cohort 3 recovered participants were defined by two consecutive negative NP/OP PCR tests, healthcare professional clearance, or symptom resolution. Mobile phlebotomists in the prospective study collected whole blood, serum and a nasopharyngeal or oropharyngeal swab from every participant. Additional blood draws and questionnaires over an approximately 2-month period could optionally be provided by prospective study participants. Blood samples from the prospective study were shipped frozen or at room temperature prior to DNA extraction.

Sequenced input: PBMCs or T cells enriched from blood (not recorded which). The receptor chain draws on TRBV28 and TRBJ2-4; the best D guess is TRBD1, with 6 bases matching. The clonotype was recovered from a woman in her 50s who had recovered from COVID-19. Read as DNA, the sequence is TGTGCCAGCAGTTTACGAGACAGGTCGGTTAAACTAGCCAAAAACATTCAGTACTTC. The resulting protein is CASSLRDRSVKLAKNIQYF.